Shown below are 19 T cell receptor beta chains from a single sample sequenced in a study of identical twins. TCRdb analysed the 5' RACE reads with MiXCR anew, one entry per CDR3 protein. The data show approximately 600,000 distinct CDR3 sequences, roughly 9.9% seen once. These data were also filed under a second study, of yellow fever vaccine responses in identical twins.

The specimen sequenced was PBMCs. These receptor sequences come from a woman aged 18-30 years in good health.

J is TRBJ2-6 and V is TRBV12-3 or TRBV12-4; TRBD1 aligns across 9 bases. J gave up 3 bases and V 3 bases, and 6 bases lay outside the gene matches. This CDR3 region has 17 residues. The CDR3 is CASSFIQGAFGANVLTF. CDR3 DNA sequence: TGTGCCAGCAGTTTTATACAGGGGGCCTTTGGGGCCAACGTCCTGACTTTC.

There are a few counts of this clonotype. The rearrangement links TRBV7-9 to TRBJ1-2; D not certain. The V gene's germline CDR1 is SEHNR and CDR2 FQNEAQ (reference sequence). The CDR3 spans 13 residues. V lost 1 base, J lost 8 bases, and 11 bases lay in between. CDR3 sequence reads: CASSLEAIDGYTF. CDR3 coding DNA: TGTGCCAGCAGCTTAGAGGCGATAGACGGCTACACCTTC.

This chain links TRBV7-9 with TRBJ1-4; D is unclear. There are 16 residues in the CDR3. V lost 1 base and J lost 3, with 12 bases in between. The germline V gene encodes CDR1 SEHNR and CDR2 FQNEAQ (reference sequence). The CDR3 here is CASSLEYGQANEKLFF. For the CDR3, the DNA is TGTGCCAGCAGCTTAGAATATGGGCAGGCTAATGAAAAACTGTTTTTT.

This clonotype was observed a handful of times. The rearrangement links TRBV15 to TRBJ2-1; D ambiguous. Between the trimmed V and J ends, which lost 0 bases and 5 bases, there was a span of 5 bases. The germline V gene encodes CDR1 LNHNV and CDR2 YYDKDF (reference sequence). This CDR3 comprises 13 residues. For the CDR3, the DNA is TGTGCCACCAGCAGAGACTGGGACAATGAGCAGTTCTTC. Its protein product is CATSRDWDNEQFF. Variable domain in full (rest from reference TRBV15 and TRBJ2-1): DAMVIQNPRYQVTQFGKPVTLSCSQTLNHNVMYWYQQKSSQAPKLLFHYYDKDFNNEADTPDNFQSRRPNTSFCFLDIRSPGLGDTAMYLCATSRDWDNEQFFGPGTRLTVL.

The chain couples TRBV7-9 to TRBJ2-5; 8 nucleotides match TRBD1. Germline CDR1 SEHNR, CDR2 FQNEAQ (reference sequence). V dropped 5 bases and J dropped 0; count of bases not matched to a gene: 5. The CDR3 is 15 residues long. The DNA for the CDR3 is TGTGCCAGCAGCGCAGGACAGGGATACCAAGAGACCCAGTACTTC. Its translation: CASSAGQGYQETQYF.

Many counts were recorded for this clonotype. The V and J genes are TRBV7-9 and TRBJ1-2; no firm D call. The CDR3 loop spans 16 amino acids. The germline V and J ends were trimmed by 1 base and 5 bases, with 17 bases remaining between them. Germline V gives CDR1 SEHNR, CDR2 FQNEAQ (reference sequence). The DNA of the CDR3 is TGTGCCAGCAGCTTAGGGCAACTCGCGCATCTGTATGGCTACACCTTC. This gives the protein CASSLGQLAHLYGYTF.

The V call is TRBV27, the J call TRBJ2-7; a weak D match, TRBD1 (9 bases). V was trimmed by 6 bases and J by 0 bases, leaving 21 bases between them. Per the germline V gene, CDR1 is MNHEY and CDR2 is SMNVEV (reference sequence). CDR3 size: 17 residues. In nucleotides, the CDR3 is TGTGCCAGCAGCCGTAGCGGGACAGGGAGGAGCTCCTACGAGCAGTACTTC. Translation gives CASSRSGTGRSSYEQYF.

The CDR3, as DNA: TGTGCCAGCAGTTCTGGCGGGAGGGGCAATGAGCAGTTCTTC. The encoded protein is CASSSGGRGNEQFF. The V and J genes are TRBV28 and TRBJ2-1, with 9 bases fitting TRBD2. The CDR3 runs 14 residues. Germline CDR1 and CDR2: MDHEN and SYDVKM. Losses at the gene ends were 4 bases for V and 6 bases for J; bases not matched to a gene: 4.

The table lists this clonotype with a few counts. V and J are TRBV3-1 and TRBJ2-7; TRBD1 agrees at 9 bases. Germline V gene lookup returns CDR1 LGHDT and CDR2 YNNKEL (reference sequence). CDR3 length equals 16 residues. J was trimmed by 3 bases and V by 0 bases; bases with no gene match: 6. The CDR3 DNA follows: TGTGCCAGCAGCCAAGAGGGTGGACAGGGGCTCTACGAGCAGTACTTC. This codes for CASSQEGGQGLYEQYF.

This clonotype was observed a few times. The J gene is TRBJ2-1, the V gene TRBV5-1; 7 bases are a match to TRBD1. The CDR3 length is 15 residues. Germline loops: CDR1 SGHRS, CDR2 YFSETQ. The V gene end was trimmed by 5 bases and the J gene end by 3 bases; junction bases not matched to a gene: 8. CDR3 coding DNA: TGCGCCAGCAGGACAGGGAGTAAAAGCTACAATGAGCAGTTCTTC. It codes for CASRTGSKSYNEQFF.

This clonotype has at least ten counts. The gene calls are TRBV28 and TRBJ2-3; a possible D gene is TRBD1 (6 bases). The ends were cut back, 6 bases at V and 3 bases at J, with 10 bases in the middle. The germline CDR1 and CDR2 sequences are MDHEN and SYDVKM. The CDR3 has 13 residues. The CDR3 loop reads CASRNTGTDTQYF. In DNA, the CDR3 is TGTGCCAGCAGGAATACAGGGACAGATACGCAGTATTTT.

The V and J genes are TRBV12-3 or TRBV12-4 and TRBJ2-1; the match to TRBD1 covers 8 bases. The CDR3 runs to 15 residues. After removal of 5 bases from V and 7 bases from J, the junction contained 10 bases not matched to a gene. The CDR3 bases are TGTGCCAGCAGTATCAGGGACAGGATTTTAAATGAGCAGTTCTTC. This sequence encodes CASSIRDRILNEQFF.

This clonotype has at least ten counts. The J gene is TRBJ2-2, the V gene TRBV4-3; D is ambiguous. This CDR3 comprises 15 residues. Trimming took off 0 bases at V and 1 base at J, with 6 bases between the two ends. CDR1 and CDR2 (germline): LGHNA, YSLEER. CDR3 sequence (DNA): TGCGCCAGCAGCCAAGATACTATGAACACCGGGGAGCTGTTTTTT. The encoded protein is CASSQDTMNTGELFF.

The rearrangement joins TRBV19 to TRBJ1-4, with D uncertain. This CDR3 spans 14 amino acids. CDR1 LNHDA and CDR2 SQIVND come from the germline V gene (reference sequence). V was clipped by 7 bases and J by 7 bases, with 16 bases between them. The CDR3 nucleotides are TGTGCCAGTACAGACCGGGGTGGTGTTGAAAAACTGTTTTTT. Amino acids: CASTDRGGVEKLFF.

A few counts support this clonotype. The V call is TRBV7-9, the J call TRBJ1-4; weak D call: TRBD1 (6 bases). CDR3 length: 15 amino acids. Per germline, CDR1 SEHNR and CDR2 FQNEAQ (reference sequence). V dropped 6 bases and J dropped 5 bases, with 16 bases sitting between them. In DNA form, the CDR3 reads TGTGCCAGCAGAAAAACCAAGGGGGGAAATGAAAAACTGTTTTTT. Amino acids: CASRKTKGGNEKLFF. The variable domain in full, with the rest retrieved from reference TRBV7-9 and TRBJ1-4, is DTGVSQNPRHKITKRGQNVTFRCDPISEHNRLYWYRQTLGQGPEFLTYFQNEAQLEKSRLLSDRFSAERPKGSFSTLEIQRTEQGDSAMYLCASRKTKGGNEKLFFGSGTQLSVL.

This clonotype appeared many times. V usage is TRBV25-1 and J usage is TRBJ2-1; D remains ambiguous. The CDR3 covers 14 residues. V lost 1 base and J 8 bases, leaving 12 bases between the germline ends. Per germline, CDR1 MGHDK and CDR2 SYGVNS. CDR3 in DNA: TGTGCCAGCAGTGAATCCCTCTTCGAGGATGAGCAGTTCTTC. Translating it yields CASSESLFEDEQFF.

This chain links TRBV7-2 with TRBJ2-2; tentative D call: TRBD1 (5 bases). Per the germline V gene, CDR1 is SGHTA and CDR2 is FQGNSA. The ends were cut back, 3 bases at V and 7 bases at J, with 9 bases in the middle. This CDR3 is built from 13 residues. The CDR3 region has the DNA TGTGCCAGCAGCTTCGACAGTTTCGGGGAGCTGTTTTTT. Protein sequence: CASSFDSFGELFF.

On this clonotype: This sequence may be a read error, since a much larger clone differs from it by one base. The genes are TRBV6-6 and TRBJ2-3; no definite D call. The CDR3 spans 13 residues. Germline V gene lookup returns CDR1 MNHNY and CDR2 SVGAGI (reference sequence). CDR3 protein: CASSPLSGDRQYF. Written as DNA, the CDR3 is TGTGCCAGCAGCCCTCTTTCTGGAGATAGGCAGTATTTT.

The chain recombines TRBV7-3 with TRBJ2-1; no firm D call. CDR1 SGHTA and CDR2 FQGTGA come from the germline V gene. The CDR3 has 13 residues. V gave up 2 bases and J gave up 9 bases, with 11 bases separating them. The DNA of the CDR3 is TGTGCCAGCAGCTTAGTTATACGTGGTGAGCAGTTCTTC. Translated, it gives CASSLVIRGEQFF.